Following are 2 T cell receptor beta chains from one sample sequenced in a study of T cell repertoires in cytomegalovirus infection. TCRdb analysed the reads with MiXCR anew, one entry per CDR3 protein. The table includes some 390,000 distinct CDR3 sequences, roughly 18% detected once. Sequenced: PBMCs. These receptors originate from a human donor in good health (CMV status not recorded). Some clones in this sample may be carry-over from other donors' samples.

The chain is built from TRBV5-6 and TRBJ1-4, with D unresolved. The CDR3 is 14 residues long. From germline, CDR1 is SGHDT and CDR2 YYEEEE. V dropped 1 base and J dropped 8 bases, with 12 bases sitting between them. The CDR3 DNA is TGTGCCAGCAGCTTGAGCACCCCCGCCGAAAAACTGTTTTTT. Translating gives CASSLSTPAEKLFF.

This clonotype was observed at least ten times. The genes are TRBV7-8 and TRBJ2-3, with D maybe TRBD2 (6 bases). V was clipped by 3 bases and J by 8 bases, with 24 bases between them. The CDR3 extends over 17 amino acids. Germline CDR1 SGHVS, CDR2 FQNEAQ. CDR3 DNA: TGTGCCAGCAGCTTGAGGACGGTAGCGGACCGAGGAGCTACGCAGTATTTT. Its translation is CASSLRTVADRGATQYF.